One sample yielded the 3 T cell receptor beta chains listed below, sequenced in a study of blood T cells in healthy people across ages. The use of a sample-barcoded 5' primer and a J-beta primer mix characterized a second PCR of roughly 7 to 11 cycles. Each CDR3 protein gets one entry after TCRdb re-called the 5' RACE reads with MiXCR. Of some 1,800,000 distinct CDR3 sequences listed, about two fifths are singletons. Material: blood. Receptor source: a human donor in good health.

About this clonotype: This may come from a read error, since a much larger clone is one base off. The gene calls are TRBV5-1 and TRBJ2-1, with 7 bases that match TRBD1. The V gene end was trimmed by 4 bases and the J gene end by 8 bases; junction bases not matched to a gene: 18. The CDR3 is made up of 17 amino acids. CDR1 is SGHRS, CDR2 YFSETQ, per germline. CDR3 sequence reads: CASSLRQGSGHAYEQFF. CDR3 nucleotides: TGCGCCAGCAGCCTGAGACAGGGCTCCGGCCATGCTTATGAGCAGTTCTTC.

The chain employs TRBV7-9 and TRBJ1-1; 9 nucleotides agree with TRBD1. The CDR3 has 19 amino acids. V shed 3 bases and J 1 base; nucleotides not matched to a gene: 15. Germline CDR1 and CDR2: SEHNR and FQNEAQ (reference sequence). DNA for the CDR3: TGTGCCAGCAGCTTGCCTCTTTGGGGACAGGGATTGGCGAACACTGAAGCTTTCTTT. Amino acid sequence: CASSLPLWGQGLANTEAFF.

The table lists this clonotype with many counts. The chain couples TRBV11-2 to TRBJ1-1; 9 bases agree with TRBD1. J gave up 11 bases and V 5 bases, and 15 bases lay outside the gene matches. Germline V lookup: CDR1 SGHAT, CDR2 FQNNGV. The CDR3 covers 15 residues. CDR3 region: CASSPFRDRDLRAFF. DNA of the CDR3: TGTGCCAGCAGCCCCTTCCGGGACAGGGACCTTCGGGCTTTCTTT.